This TCR beta chain was captured by sequencing in a study of T cell responses to AZD1222 COVID-19 vaccine. TCRdb keeps only in-frame clones here, not all; method: immunoSEQ multiplex PCR. The sample yields under 170,000 clones, around 90% seen once. In this sample, this clone turned up a few times. Its antigen is not identified. Broader study findings: At baseline, just a handful of AZD1222 recipients tested seropositive. The study found Spike-specific TCR breadth and depth rose after two AZD1222 doses. Unmutated variant regions are reportedly the target of nearly half of TCRs that are spike-specific. Only after the peak T cell response were repertoires sampled.

The CDR3 loop spans 12 amino acids. V gene TRBV21-1 combines with J gene TRBJ1-6. TRBV21-1 is tagged as a pseudogene. This material consisted of peripheral blood, taken 28 days after the second AZD1222 dose. The sequence was obtained from an adult who received the AZD1222 COVID-19 vaccine. The DNA of the CDR3 is TGTGCCAGCACTTCAAATAATTCACCCCTCCACTTT. Translation: CASTSNNSPLHF.